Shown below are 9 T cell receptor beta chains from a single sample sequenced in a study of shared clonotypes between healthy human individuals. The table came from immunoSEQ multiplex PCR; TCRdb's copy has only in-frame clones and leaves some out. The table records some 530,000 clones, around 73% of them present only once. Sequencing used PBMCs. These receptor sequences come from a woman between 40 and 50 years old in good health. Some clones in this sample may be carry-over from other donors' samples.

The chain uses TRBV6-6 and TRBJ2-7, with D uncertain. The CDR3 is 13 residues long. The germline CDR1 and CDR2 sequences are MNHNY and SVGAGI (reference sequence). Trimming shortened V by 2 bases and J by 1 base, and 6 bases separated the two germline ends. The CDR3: CASSYDQSYEQYF. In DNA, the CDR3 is TGTGCCAGCAGTTACGATCAGTCCTACGAGCAGTACTTC.

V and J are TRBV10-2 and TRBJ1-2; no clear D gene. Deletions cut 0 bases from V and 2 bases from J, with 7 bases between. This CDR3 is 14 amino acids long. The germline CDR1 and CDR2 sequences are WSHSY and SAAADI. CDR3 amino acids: CASSESPRNYGYTF. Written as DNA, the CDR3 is TGCGCCAGCAGTGAGTCCCCTAGAAACTATGGCTACACCTTC.

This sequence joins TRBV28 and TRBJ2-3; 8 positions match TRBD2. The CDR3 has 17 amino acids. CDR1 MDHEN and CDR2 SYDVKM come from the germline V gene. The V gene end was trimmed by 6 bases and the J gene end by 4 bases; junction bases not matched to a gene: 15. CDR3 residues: CASSLNPGLGQADTQYF. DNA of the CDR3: TGTGCCAGCAGCCTTAATCCGGGACTAGGCCAGGCAGATACGCAGTATTTT.

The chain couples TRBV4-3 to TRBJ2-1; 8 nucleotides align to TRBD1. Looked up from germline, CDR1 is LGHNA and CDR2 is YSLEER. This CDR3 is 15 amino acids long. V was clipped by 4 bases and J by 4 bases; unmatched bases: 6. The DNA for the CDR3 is TGCGCCAGCAGCCTCGGACAGGGAGGTTACAATGAGCAGTTCTTC. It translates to CASSLGQGGYNEQFF.

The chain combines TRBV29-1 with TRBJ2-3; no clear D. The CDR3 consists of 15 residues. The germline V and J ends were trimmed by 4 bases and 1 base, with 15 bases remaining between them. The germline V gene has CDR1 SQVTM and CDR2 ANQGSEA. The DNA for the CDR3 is TGCAGCGTTGCTACGAATACGGGCCGCACAGATACGCAGTATTTT. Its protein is CSVATNTGRTDTQYF.

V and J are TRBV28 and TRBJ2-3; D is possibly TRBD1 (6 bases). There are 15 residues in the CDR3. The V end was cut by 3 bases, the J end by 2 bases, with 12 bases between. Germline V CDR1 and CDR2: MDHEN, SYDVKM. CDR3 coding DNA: TGTGCCAGCAGTTTGCCACAGGGTCTCACAGATACGCAGTATTTT. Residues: CASSLPQGLTDTQYF. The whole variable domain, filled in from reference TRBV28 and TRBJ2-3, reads DVKVTQSSRYLVKRTGEKVFLECVQDMDHENMFWYRQDPGLGLRLIYFSYDVKMKEKGDIPEGYSVSREKKERFSLILESASTNQTSMYLCASSLPQGLTDTQYFGPGTRLTVL.

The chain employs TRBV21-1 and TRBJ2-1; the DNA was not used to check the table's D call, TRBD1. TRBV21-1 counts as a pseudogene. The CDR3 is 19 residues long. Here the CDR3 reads CASSNQSDTPLRSYNEQFF. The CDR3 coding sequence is TGTGCCAGCAGCAATCAATCGGACACCCCCTTGAGGTCCTACAATGAGCAGTTCTTC.

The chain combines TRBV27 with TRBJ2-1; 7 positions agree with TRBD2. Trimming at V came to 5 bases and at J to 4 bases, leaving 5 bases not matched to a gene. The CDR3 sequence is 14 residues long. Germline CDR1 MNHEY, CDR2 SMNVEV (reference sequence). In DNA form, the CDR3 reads TGTGCCAGCAGTCCTGGGAGGGTATACAATGAGCAGTTCTTC. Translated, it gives CASSPGRVYNEQFF.

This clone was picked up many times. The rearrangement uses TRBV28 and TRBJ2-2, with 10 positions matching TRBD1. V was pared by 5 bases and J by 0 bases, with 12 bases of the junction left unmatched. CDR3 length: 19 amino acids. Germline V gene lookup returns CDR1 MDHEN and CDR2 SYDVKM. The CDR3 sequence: CASSRLRDRGLTNTGELFF. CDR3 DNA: TGTGCCAGCAGTCGTCTCCGGGACAGGGGCCTGACGAACACCGGGGAGCTGTTTTTT.